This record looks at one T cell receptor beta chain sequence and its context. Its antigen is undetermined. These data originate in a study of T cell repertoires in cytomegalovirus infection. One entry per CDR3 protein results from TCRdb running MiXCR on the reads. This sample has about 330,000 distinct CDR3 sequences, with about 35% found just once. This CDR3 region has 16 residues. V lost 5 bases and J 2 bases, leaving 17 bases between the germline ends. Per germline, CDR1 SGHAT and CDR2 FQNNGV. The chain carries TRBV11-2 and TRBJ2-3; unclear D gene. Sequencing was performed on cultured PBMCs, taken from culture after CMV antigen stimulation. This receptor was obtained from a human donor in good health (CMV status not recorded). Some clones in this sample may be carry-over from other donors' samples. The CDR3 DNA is TGTGCCAGCAGCGTGCGTCGGCCAGACCTCACAGATACGCAGTATTTT. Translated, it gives CASSVRRPDLTDTQYF.